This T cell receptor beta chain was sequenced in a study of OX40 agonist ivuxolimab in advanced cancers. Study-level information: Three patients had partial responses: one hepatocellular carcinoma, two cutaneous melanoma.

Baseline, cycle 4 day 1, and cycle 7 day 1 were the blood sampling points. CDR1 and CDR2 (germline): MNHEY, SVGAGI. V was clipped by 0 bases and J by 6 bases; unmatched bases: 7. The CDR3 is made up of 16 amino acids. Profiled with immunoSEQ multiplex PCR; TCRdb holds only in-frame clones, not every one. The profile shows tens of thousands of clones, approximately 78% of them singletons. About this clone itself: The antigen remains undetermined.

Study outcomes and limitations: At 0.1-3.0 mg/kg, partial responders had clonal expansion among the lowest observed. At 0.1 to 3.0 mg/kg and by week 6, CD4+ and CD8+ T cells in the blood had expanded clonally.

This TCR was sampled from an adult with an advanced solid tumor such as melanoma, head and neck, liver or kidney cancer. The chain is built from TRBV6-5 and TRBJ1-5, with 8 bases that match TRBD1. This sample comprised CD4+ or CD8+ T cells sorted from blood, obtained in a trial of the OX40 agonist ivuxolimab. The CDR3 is CASSYSNPGGSQPQHF. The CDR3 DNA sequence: TGTGCCAGCAGTTACTCGAATCCAGGGGGCTCTCAGCCCCAGCATTTT.